The table lists the clone carrying this T cell receptor beta chain with a count of one. The data belong to a study of technical replicates of blood from a few donors. The CDR3 runs to 15 residues. Trimming took 0 bases from V and 3 from J, leaving 12 bases between them. Germline V gene sequence: CDR1 SGHDN, CDR2 FVKESK. Some clones are missing from TCRdb's copy, which holds only in-frame ones; the method was immunoSEQ multiplex PCR. Of approximately 41,000 clones listed, around 96% were seen once; the top ten hold 0.37%. The rearrangement uses TRBV14 and TRBJ2-7; D is possibly TRBD2 (6 bases). Sequencing was carried out using T cells isolated from PBMCs. The sequence was collected from a human donor in good health. The CDR3 DNA reads TGTGCCAGCAGCCAAGAGGAGGGAATCTACTACGAGCAGTACTTC. Residues: CASSQEEGIYYEQYF.